The 23 T cell receptor beta chains presented below share a single source sample, sequenced in a study of T cells in tuberculosis. Assay used: immunoSEQ multiplex PCR; TCRdb lists only in-frame clones, some missing. The sample yields 25,000 to 35,000 clones, roughly 86% seen once. Time point here: new active TB diagnosis, blood taken before or within 7 days of starting treatment. Specimen: PBMCs, collected at tuberculosis diagnosis. The origin of the receptors is an adult with tuberculosis.

This chain connects TRBV28 to TRBJ2-5; 11 bases map to TRBD2. This CDR3 is built from 17 residues. The junction had 11 bases not matched to a gene; V was cut back by 3 bases and J by 5 bases. In germline, CDR1 is MDHEN, CDR2 SYDVKM. CDR3 sequence: CASSFGLAGGPWETQYF. The CDR3 DNA reads TGTGCCAGCAGTTTCGGATTAGCGGGGGGGCCGTGGGAGACCCAGTACTTC.

The V gene is TRBV4-2, the J gene TRBJ2-2; 13 positions agree with TRBD2. This CDR3 is 16 amino acids long. The germline CDR1 and CDR2 sequences are LGHNA and YNFKEQ. The J segment lost 4 bases and the V segment lost 3 bases, leaving 2 bases of the junction unmatched. CDR3: CASSHTSGGATGELFF. The CDR3 nucleotides are TGTGCCAGCAGCCATACTAGCGGGGGGGCCACCGGGGAGCTGTTTTTT.

This chain uses TRBV30 with TRBJ1-1; D unresolved. CDR1 and CDR2 (germline): GTSNPN, SVGIG (reference sequence). The CDR3 spans 10 residues. DNA for the CDR3: TGTCCTCGGGAGAACACTGAAGCTTTCTTT. It specifies CPRENTEAFF.

There are a few counts of this clone. This chain joins TRBV25-1 and TRBJ1-4; 9 bases map to TRBD1. Germline V lookup: CDR1 MGHDK, CDR2 SYGVNS. After removal of 4 bases from V and 10 bases from J, the junction contained 10 bases not matched to a gene. The CDR3 covers 15 residues. In DNA form, the CDR3 reads TGTGCCAGCAGTGCGAGGACAGGGGCGAGTGGAAAACTGTTTTTT. It encodes CASSARTGASGKLFF.

The chain has TRBV6-5 and TRBJ2-2; the match to TRBD1 covers 9 bases. This CDR3 is built from 15 residues. The germline gives CDR1 MNHEY, CDR2 SVGAGI. V shed 6 bases, J shed 4 bases, and the junction held 6 bases outside the gene matches. CDR3 nucleotide sequence: TGTGCCAGCAGATTACAGGGGGCCGGCACCGGGGAGCTGTTTTTT. It yields the protein CASRLQGAGTGELFF.

The V call is TRBV29-1, the J call TRBJ1-1; D ambiguous. V was cut by 5 bases and J by 4 bases, with 11 bases left in between. Per the germline V gene, CDR1 is SQVTM and CDR2 is ANQGSEA. The CDR3 spans 12 residues. The CDR3: CSVMAGITEAFF. The CDR3 region has the DNA TGCAGCGTTATGGCCGGGATCACTGAAGCTTTCTTT. Full variable domain (remainder filled in from reference TRBV29-1 and TRBJ1-1): SAVISQKPSRDICQRGTSLTIQCQVDSQVTMMFWYRQQPGQSLTLIATANQGSEATYESGFVIDKFPISRPNLTFSTLTVSNMSPEDSSIYLCSVMAGITEAFFGQGTRLTVV.

In its sample, this clone was seen once. The genes are TRBV6-4 and TRBJ2-1; 8 bases are a match to TRBD2. V dropped 5 bases and J dropped 5; count of bases not matched to a gene: 5. The CDR3 covers 14 residues. From germline, CDR1 is MRHNA and CDR2 SNTAGT. In nucleotides, the CDR3 is TGTGCCAGCAGTAAAGCGGGAGAGAACAATGAGCAGTTCTTC. Its translation: CASSKAGENNEQFF.

CDR3 in amino acids: CASSTLPGIQYF. The CDR3 DNA reads as TGTGCCAGCAGCACATTGCCTGGCATTCAGTACTTC. This chain links TRBV11-2 with TRBJ2-4; D is undetermined. CDR1 is SGHAT and CDR2 is FQNNGV in the germline V gene. Trimming pared 5 bases from V and 9 bases from J, leaving 11 bases between. The CDR3 has 12 amino acids. Variable domain in full (rest from reference TRBV11-2 and TRBJ2-4): EAGVAQSPRYKIIEKRQSVAFWCNPISGHATLYWYQQILGQGPKLLIQFQNNGVVDDSQLPKDRFSAERLKGVDSTLKIQPAKLEDSAVYLCASSTLPGIQYFGAGTRLSVL.

The rearrangement uses TRBV18 and TRBJ2-3; 7 positions agree with TRBD2. The J segment lost 3 bases and the V segment lost 1 base, leaving 4 bases of the junction unmatched. The germline V gene has CDR1 KGHSH and CDR2 LQKENI. This CDR3 has 15 residues. The DNA for the CDR3 is TGTGCCAGCTCACCACAGGGAGGGAAAACAGATACGCAGTATTTT. It specifies CASSPQGGKTDTQYF.

This clone was seen more than once but under ten times. V and J are TRBV7-8 and TRBJ1-1, with 8 nucleotides matching TRBD1. CDR3 length equals 14 residues. From germline, CDR1 is SGHVS and CDR2 FQNEAQ. The ends lost 5 bases at V and 1 base at J; junction bases unmatched: 3. This CDR3 reads CASSAGTGNTEAFF. In DNA, the CDR3 is TGTGCCAGCAGCGCCGGGACAGGGAACACTGAAGCTTTCTTT.

The rearrangement joins TRBV13 to TRBJ1-1, with TRBD1 as a possible D gene (6 bases). The CDR3 covers 15 residues. Germline CDR1 is PRHDT and CDR2 is FYEKMQ (reference sequence). Trimming removed 2 bases at V and 1 base at J, with 11 bases between. CDR3 bases: TGTGCCAGCAGCTTACTACAGGGAACGAACACTGAAGCTTTCTTT. Encoded protein: CASSLLQGTNTEAFF.

This rearrangement joins TRBV2 to TRBJ2-1; 11 bases are shared with TRBD2. The V gene end was trimmed by 2 bases and the J gene end by 10 bases; junction bases not matched to a gene: 4. There are 14 residues in the CDR3. Germline V lookup: CDR1 SNHLY, CDR2 FYNNEI. The chain's CDR3 is CASSENSGGVEQFF. CDR3 DNA: TGTGCCAGCAGTGAAAATAGCGGGGGGGTGGAGCAGTTCTTC.

This clone was counted between two and nine times. This sequence joins TRBV10-3 and TRBJ1-5; TRBD1 aligns across 9 bases. CDR3 length equals 14 residues. Per germline, CDR1 ENHRY and CDR2 SYGVKD. V was pared by 3 bases and J by 4 bases, with 1 base of the junction left unmatched. The CDR3 nucleotides are TGTGCCATCAGTGACGGGACAGGGAATCAGCCCCAGCATTTT. Translating gives CAISDGTGNQPQHF.

This clone showed up just once. This rearrangement joins TRBV27 to TRBJ2-1, with D maybe TRBD2 (5 bases). This CDR3 has 12 amino acids. The germline CDR1 and CDR2 sequences are MNHEY and SMNVEV (reference sequence). V dropped 5 bases and J dropped 6 bases, with 8 bases sitting between them. The CDR3 is CASSRGSNEQFF. The CDR3 DNA reads TGTGCCAGCAGTCGGGGAAGCAATGAGCAGTTCTTC.

The CDR3 coding sequence is TGTGCCAGCAGTGAGTCGGCTAGCACCGACAATGAGCAGTTCTTC. Translation gives CASSESASTDNEQFF. The chain is built from TRBV2 and TRBJ2-1; D is possibly TRBD2 (5 bases). In germline, CDR1 is SNHLY, CDR2 FYNNEI. The CDR3 contains 15 residues. Trimming removed 3 bases at V and 5 bases at J, with 14 bases between.

V and J are TRBV7-9 and TRBJ2-3; D is possibly TRBD2 (5 bases). The CDR3 has 13 amino acids. Trimming shortened V by 5 bases and J by 3 bases, and 9 bases separated the two germline ends. Germline V gene data show CDR1 as SEHNR and CDR2 as FQNEAQ (reference sequence). The DNA of the CDR3 is TGTGCCAGCAGCCCGCGGAGGACAGATACGCAGTATTTT. Translating it yields CASSPRRTDTQYF.

The genes are TRBV27 and TRBJ2-7; 10 bases are shared with TRBD1. The V segment lost 4 bases and the J segment 3 bases; nucleotides outside the gene matches: 6. Germline V lookup: CDR1 MNHEY, CDR2 SMNVEV (reference sequence). The CDR3 sequence is 15 residues long. CDR3 bases: TGTGCCAGCAGTTCGACGACAGGGGGCCGCTACGAGCAGTACTTC. This translates into CASSSTTGGRYEQYF.

The chain is built from TRBV27 and TRBJ1-1, with a tentative D call TRBD1 (5 bases). Trimming cost V 8 bases and J 3 bases, with 13 bases left between them. Germline V gene data show CDR1 as MNHEY and CDR2 as SMNVEV (reference sequence). The CDR3 is made up of 13 amino acids. The CDR3 DNA reads TGTGCCAGCCAAAGGGGCGTGGACACTGAAGCTTTCTTT. It translates to CASQRGVDTEAFF.

This clone turned up a few times. The chain couples TRBV13 to TRBJ2-7; weak D call: TRBD2 (5 bases). Trimming cost V 0 bases and J 4 bases, with 10 bases left between them. This CDR3 spans 14 amino acids. Germline assignment: CDR1 PRHDT and CDR2 FYEKMQ (reference sequence). The CDR3 loop is CASSLGAAPYEQYF. CDR3 DNA sequence: TGTGCCAGCAGCTTAGGAGCGGCTCCTTACGAGCAGTACTTC.

V usage is TRBV5-1 and J usage is TRBJ1-1, with TRBD1 matching over 8 bases. V shed 4 bases, J shed 6 bases, and the junction held 8 bases outside the gene matches. The CDR3 runs 14 residues. Germline V lookup: CDR1 SGHRS, CDR2 YFSETQ. CDR3 nucleotide sequence: TGCGCCAGCAGCGTCCGGACAGGGCGGGCTGAAGCTTTCTTT. Translation gives CASSVRTGRAEAFF.

The chain employs TRBV19 and TRBJ2-7; D perhaps matches TRBD2 (5 bases). Trimming stripped 3 bases from V and 2 bases from J, with 14 bases between. The CDR3 covers 15 residues. Germline V CDR1 and CDR2: LNHDA, SQIVND (reference sequence). CDR3: CASSIGGYSPYEQYF. CDR3 nucleotides: TGTGCCAGTAGTATCGGCGGGTACAGCCCCTACGAGCAGTACTTC.

The chain couples TRBV6-5 to TRBJ2-3, with TRBD2 as a possible D gene (5 bases). Germline CDR1 and CDR2: MNHEY and SVGAGI. This CDR3 has 16 amino acids. Deletions cut 0 bases from V and 5 bases from J, with 15 bases between. DNA of the CDR3: TGTGCCAGCAGTTACTCGGAGGCGGCCGCGGAAGATACGCAGTATTTT. The encoded protein is CASSYSEAAAEDTQYF.

There are a few counts of this clone. The genes are TRBV5-1 and TRBJ2-7; TRBD1 agrees at 8 bases. V lost 0 bases and J lost 5; bases outside the gene matches: 4. Germline-derived CDR1 and CDR2 are SGHRS and YFSETQ. The CDR3 consists of 14 residues. The CDR3 region has the DNA TGCGCCAGCAGCTTGGGGGCAGGGGGCGACGAGCAGTACTTC. As protein: CASSLGAGGDEQYF. The full variable domain, completed using reference TRBV5-1 and TRBJ2-7, is KAGVTQTPRYLIKTRGQQVTLSCSPISGHRSVSWYQQTPGQGLQFLFEYFSETQRNKGNFPGRFSGRQFSNSRSEMNVSTLELGDSALYLCASSLGAGGDEQYFGPGTRLTVT.